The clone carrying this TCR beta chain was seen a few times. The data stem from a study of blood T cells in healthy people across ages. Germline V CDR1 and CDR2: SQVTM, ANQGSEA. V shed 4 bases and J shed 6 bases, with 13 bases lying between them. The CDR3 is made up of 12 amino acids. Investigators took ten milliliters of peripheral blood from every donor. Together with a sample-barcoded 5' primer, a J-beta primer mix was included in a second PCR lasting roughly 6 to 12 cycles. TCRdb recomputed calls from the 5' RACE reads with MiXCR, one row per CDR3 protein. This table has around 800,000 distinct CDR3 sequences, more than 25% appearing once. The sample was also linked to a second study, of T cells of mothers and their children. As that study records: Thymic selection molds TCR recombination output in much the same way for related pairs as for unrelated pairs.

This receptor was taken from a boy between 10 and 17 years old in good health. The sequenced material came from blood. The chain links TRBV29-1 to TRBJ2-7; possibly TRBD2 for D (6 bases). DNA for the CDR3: TGCAGCGTTGGAATCCTCGGGGGCGAGCAGTACTTC. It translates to CSVGILGGEQYF.